Presented here are 28 T cell receptor beta chains from one specimen sequenced in a study of cytomegalovirus exposure and HLA in healthy donors. Data came from immunoSEQ multiplex PCR; TCRdb stores just in-frame clones and leaves some out. Of roughly 300,000 clones in the sample, around 90% were seen once. The specimen sequenced was PBMCs. These receptor sequences come from a woman aged 25 to 39 in good health and CMV-seropositive.

This sequence joins TRBV4-3 and TRBJ1-6, with D possibly TRBD1 on 6 matching bases. CDR3 size: 14 residues. The germline V and J ends were trimmed by 1 base and 9 bases, with 10 bases remaining between them. Germline-derived CDR1 and CDR2 are LGHNA and YSLEER. The CDR3 reads CASSQARGVSPLHF. The CDR3 DNA is TGCGCCAGCAGCCAAGCCAGGGGTGTTTCACCCCTCCACTTT.

The chain has TRBV28 and TRBJ2-7; D could derive from TRBD1 or TRBD2 (6 bases each). With 4 bases removed from V and 2 bases from J, the gap between germline ends came to 18 bases. Germline V gene lookup returns CDR1 MDHEN and CDR2 SYDVKM. This CDR3 is 16 amino acids long. The CDR3 DNA reads as TGTGCCAGCAGTTCCCTGGGGGCAGGGGAGGCCTACGAGCAGTACTTC. Its protein is CASSSLGAGEAYEQYF.

This clone was seen once. This rearrangement joins TRBV27 to TRBJ2-1, with D unclear. In germline, CDR1 is MNHEY, CDR2 SMNVEV (reference sequence). V dropped 6 bases and J dropped 6 bases, with 12 bases sitting between them. The CDR3 is made up of 13 amino acids. The CDR3 sequence: CASSRLTANEQFF. CDR3 in DNA: TGTGCCAGCAGCCGGTTGACGGCCAATGAGCAGTTCTTC.

The chain links TRBV7-3 to TRBJ2-2, with D possibly being TRBD1 or TRBD2 (6 bases each). The V and J ends lost 2 bases and 5 bases respectively, with 15 bases between them. Germline V gene lookup returns CDR1 SGHTA and CDR2 FQGTGA. This CDR3 region has 16 residues. Here the CDR3 DNA reads TGTGCCAGCAGCTTAGTACTAGGAGGGGGGACCGGGGAGCTGTTTTTT. As protein: CASSLVLGGGTGELFF.

The chain combines TRBV27 with TRBJ2-7; TRBD2 aligns across 7 bases. The CDR3 length is 13 residues. V shed 3 bases, J shed 4 bases, and the junction held 3 bases outside the gene matches. The germline gives CDR1 MNHEY, CDR2 SMNVEV (reference sequence). The CDR3 loop is CASSLFGGYEQYF. CDR3 DNA: TGTGCCAGCAGTTTGTTCGGGGGGTACGAGCAGTACTTC.

In DNA, the CDR3 is TGCGCCAGCAGAGAAGGACAGGGGGCCTTCTCCGAGCAGTACTTC. It encodes CASREGQGAFSEQYF. The chain recombines TRBV5-1 with TRBJ2-7; TRBD1 matches at 11 bases. The germline V gene encodes CDR1 SGHRS and CDR2 YFSETQ. V dropped 5 bases and J dropped 6; count of bases not matched to a gene: 10. The CDR3 spans 15 residues.

The V gene is TRBV28, the J gene TRBJ1-2; 9 bases match TRBD1. Trimming took 4 bases from V and 5 from J; bases not matched to a gene: 2. This CDR3 is built from 13 residues. Germline V lookup: CDR1 MDHEN, CDR2 SYDVKM. Here the CDR3 reads CASSSGQGYGYTF. The DNA of the CDR3 is TGTGCCAGCAGTTCGGGACAGGGTTATGGCTACACCTTC.

This clone occurred once. CDR3 in DNA: TGTGCCTGGAGGGACGTATTCCGGGACAGGGTCCCGGGGGAGCAGTACTTC. It codes for CAWRDVFRDRVPGEQYF. The chain couples TRBV30 to TRBJ2-7; 9 bases map to TRBD1. Germline V CDR1 and CDR2: GTSNPN, SVGIG (reference sequence). With 3 bases clipped from V and 7 bases from J, the junction kept 19 bases outside the gene matches. The CDR3 has 17 residues.

There are a few counts of this clone. The chain is built from TRBV5-1 and TRBJ2-3; 12 bases match TRBD2. Germline V lookup: CDR1 SGHRS, CDR2 YFSETQ. The ends lost 4 bases at V and 6 bases at J; junction bases unmatched: 18. The CDR3 loop spans 19 amino acids. This chain's CDR3 is CASSPLPRLAGAREDTQYF. CDR3 sequence (DNA): TGCGCCAGCAGCCCATTGCCGAGACTAGCGGGGGCCCGGGAGGATACGCAGTATTTT.

This clone was seen only a few times. The chain is built from TRBV28 and TRBJ1-5; D might be TRBD1 (5 bases). This CDR3 is 12 amino acids long. V lost 8 bases and J lost 4, with 9 bases in between. Per the germline V gene, CDR1 is MDHEN and CDR2 is SYDVKM. The CDR3 region has the DNA TGTGCCAGCTCGGGGGGGAATCAGCCCCAGCATTTT. It codes for CASSGGNQPQHF.

V and J are TRBV9 and TRBJ2-2; TRBD2 agrees at 12 bases. Germline assignment: CDR1 SGDLS and CDR2 YYNGEE. With V trimmed by 3 bases and J by 8 bases, 11 bases remained unmatched. This CDR3 is 17 amino acids long. The CDR3 spells CASSGDGLAGWSGELFF. The CDR3 bases are TGTGCCAGCAGCGGTGACGGACTAGCGGGGTGGTCAGGGGAGCTGTTTTTT.

CDR3 loop: CASRGPLETQYF. Written as DNA, the CDR3 is TGTGCCAGCAGGGGGCCGTTAGAGACCCAGTACTTC. V gene TRBV5-4 combines with J gene TRBJ2-5; weak D call: TRBD1 (5 bases). CDR1 is SGHNT, CDR2 YYREEE, per germline (reference sequence). The V end was cut by 5 bases, the J end by 4 bases, with 9 bases between. CDR3 length: 12 amino acids.

The CDR3 coding sequence is TGTGCCAGCAGCTTAACTCCAGGAGGGGTACAGGGGGCGAGCGAGCAGTACTTC. Amino acids: CASSLTPGGVQGASEQYF. The V and J genes are TRBV7-3 and TRBJ2-7; 9 nucleotides align to TRBD1. The V and J ends lost 0 bases and 6 bases, in that order; junction bases with no gene match: 15. The CDR3 is made up of 18 amino acids. Looked up from germline, CDR1 is SGHTA and CDR2 is FQGTGA. Full variable domain (outside the CDR3, taken from reference TRBV7-3 and TRBJ2-7): GAGVSQTPSNKVTEKGKYVELRCDPISGHTALYWYRQSLGQGPEFLIYFQGTGAADDSGLPNDRFFAVRPEGSVSTLKIQRTERGDSAVYLCASSLTPGGVQGASEQYFGPGTRLTVT.

The sample holds one count of this clone. This rearrangement joins TRBV7-9 to TRBJ1-1; D uncertain. Germline V gene sequence: CDR1 SEHNR, CDR2 FQNEAQ (reference sequence). CDR3 length: 13 residues. V lost 5 bases and J lost 1, with 8 bases in between. The CDR3 loop reads CASSLPANTEAFF. DNA for the CDR3: TGTGCCAGCAGCCTACCCGCGAACACTGAAGCTTTCTTT.

This sequence joins TRBV29-1 and TRBJ2-1; 8 nucleotides line up with TRBD1. V lost 5 bases to trimming and J lost 1 base; unmatched junction nucleotides: 13. The length of the CDR3 is 17 residues. The germline V gene has CDR1 SQVTM and CDR2 ANQGSEA. This CDR3 reads CSVPQKSRGLSYNEQFF. The DNA of the CDR3 is TGCAGCGTTCCCCAAAAGAGCAGGGGGCTGTCCTACAATGAGCAGTTCTTC.

The rearrangement links TRBV6-6 to TRBJ2-7; perhaps TRBD1 as D (7 bases). The CDR3 sequence is 14 residues long. V dropped 2 bases and J dropped 2 bases, with 10 bases sitting between them. The V gene's germline CDR1 is MNHNY and CDR2 SVGAGI (reference sequence). The CDR3 loop reads CASSYQGGPYEQYF. DNA for the CDR3: TGTGCCAGCAGTTACCAGGGGGGCCCCTACGAGCAGTACTTC.

The chain links TRBV29-1 to TRBJ1-2, with D perhaps TRBD1 (5 bases). Germline CDR1 is SQVTM and CDR2 is ANQGSEA. V was clipped by 7 bases and J by 4 bases, with 16 bases between them. The CDR3 loop spans 13 amino acids. CDR3 sequence (DNA): TGCAGCGCCCTCAGGGACGGGGGCTATGGCTACACCTTC. Protein: CSALRDGGYGYTF.

This clone was detected a few times. V gene TRBV30 combines with J gene TRBJ1-2, with D unresolved. The CDR3 is made up of 13 amino acids. V dropped 4 bases and J dropped 3 bases, with 12 bases sitting between them. Germline CDR1 reads GTSNPN; CDR2 reads SVGIG (reference sequence). CDR3 nucleotides: TGTGCCTGGACGCTTCGTGGGGACTATGGCTACACCTTC. Encoded protein: CAWTLRGDYGYTF.

This chain uses TRBV18 with TRBJ2-3; 7 bases are a match to TRBD1. This CDR3 is built from 16 residues. V lost 3 bases, J lost 2 bases, and 8 bases stayed unmatched. Germline lookup yields CDR1 KGHSH and CDR2 LQKENI. CDR3 bases: TGTGCCAGCTCACCGCAAAGAGGGGGCGCCACAGATACGCAGTATTTT. Amino acid sequence: CASSPQRGGATDTQYF. The variable domain in full, with the rest retrieved from reference TRBV18 and TRBJ2-3, is NAGVMQNPRHLVRRRGQEARLRCSPMKGHSHVYWYRQLPEEGLKFMVYLQKENIIDESGMPKERFSAEFPKEGPSILRIQQVVRGDSAAYFCASSPQRGGATDTQYFGPGTRLTVL.

The chain is built from TRBV7-8 and TRBJ1-2; D gene uncertain. V dropped 0 bases and J dropped 1 base, with 15 bases sitting between them. The germline CDR1 and CDR2 sequences are SGHVS and FQNEAQ. This CDR3 contains 17 residues. This chain's CDR3 is CASSLARERPSNYGYTF. CDR3 DNA: TGTGCCAGCAGCTTAGCTCGGGAGAGGCCAAGTAACTATGGCTACACCTTC.

This chain uses TRBV7-7 with TRBJ2-3, with unresolved D. This CDR3 has 13 amino acids. Germline assignment: CDR1 SSHAT and CDR2 FNYEAQ (reference sequence). V lost 1 base and J 2 bases, leaving 4 bases between the germline ends. CDR3 amino acids: CASSLDSTDTQYF. For the CDR3, the DNA is TGTGCCAGCAGCTTAGATTCCACAGATACGCAGTATTTT.

This chain connects TRBV28 to TRBJ1-1; no firm D call. The length of the CDR3 is 13 residues. Trimming left V 0 bases short and J 10 bases short, with 12 bases between. Per germline, CDR1 MDHEN and CDR2 SYDVKM. The CDR3 nucleotides read TGTGCCAGCAGTTTATGGCGGGTTAGGGCAGCTTTCTTT. Amino acids: CASSLWRVRAAFF.

The V and J genes are TRBV5-1 and TRBJ1-2; D ambiguous. CDR1 and CDR2 from the germline V gene are SGHRS and YFSETQ. The CDR3 totals 15 residues. Trimming removed 0 bases at V and 4 bases at J, with 13 bases between. The CDR3 DNA sequence: TGCGCCAGCAGCTTGGGAACGGGAATCATCTATGGCTACACCTTC. Amino acids: CASSLGTGIIYGYTF.

This chain uses TRBV28 with TRBJ1-2; the D is unclear. V gave up 7 bases and J gave up 2 bases, with 8 bases separating them. The CDR3 extends over 12 amino acids. Per the germline V gene, CDR1 is MDHEN and CDR2 is SYDVKM. CDR3 sequence reads: CASTDGNYGYTF. The CDR3 nucleotides read TGTGCCAGCACGGACGGGAACTATGGCTACACCTTC.

The chain has TRBV27 and TRBJ1-5; D is perhaps TRBD1 (5 bases). Germline lookup yields CDR1 MNHEY and CDR2 SMNVEV (reference sequence). With 6 bases removed from V and 0 bases from J, the gap between germline ends came to 9 bases. This CDR3 contains 14 residues. CDR3 loop: CASRTGSSNQPQHF. The CDR3 DNA reads as TGTGCCAGCAGAACAGGTTCTAGCAATCAGCCCCAGCATTTT.

The chain joins TRBV28 to TRBJ2-7; no clear D. This CDR3 region has 13 residues. Germline assignment: CDR1 MDHEN and CDR2 SYDVKM. Trimming took off 5 bases at V and 6 bases at J, with 14 bases between the two ends. The CDR3 loop is CASSPLGMVEQYF. CDR3 coding DNA: TGTGCCAGCAGTCCTTTGGGGATGGTCGAGCAGTACTTC.

The chain is built from TRBV6-1 and TRBJ1-2, with 7 bases fitting TRBD1. CDR1 is MNHNS, CDR2 SASEGT, per germline. Unmatched junction bases numbered 7, after V lost 4 bases and J lost 2 bases. This CDR3 has 15 amino acids. The CDR3 DNA reads TGTGCCAGCAGTGCCACCGCGACAGGGAACTATGGCTACACCTTC. Protein product: CASSATATGNYGYTF.

This clone was seen just once. The rearrangement uses TRBV30 and TRBJ1-2; D gene uncertain. From germline, CDR1 is GTSNPN and CDR2 SVGIG (reference sequence). Trimming removed 2 bases at V and 4 bases at J, with 8 bases between. This CDR3 comprises 12 residues. In nucleotides, the CDR3 is TGTGCCTGGAGTCAGGAAGTCTATGGCTACACCTTC. Residues: CAWSQEVYGYTF.